This T cell receptor beta chain was recovered during a study of CD4 T cells in relation to SARS-CoV-2 and coronaviruses. V lost 0 bases and J lost 5; bases outside the gene matches: 8. The CDR3 totals 16 residues. Per germline, CDR1 MNHEY and CDR2 SVGAGI. This clone has a single count. Its antigen is not identified. Repertoires were generated with immunoSEQ multiplex PCR, while TCRdb's copy carries only in-frame clones and drops some. This sample has about 36,000 clones, with around 80% found just once. The sequence came from an adult with COVID-19. Sequencing was carried out using memory CD4+ T cells from PBMCs, cultured in vitro. The chain joins TRBV6-5 to TRBJ2-5; TRBD2 matches at 8 bases. DNA of the CDR3: TGTGCCAGCAGTTACTCGCTAGCGGGTCTTCGGGAGACCCAGTACTTC. Translated: CASSYSLAGLRETQYF.